The 32 T cell receptor beta chains listed next were all sequenced from one sample in a study of T-cell reconstitution after alpha-beta-depleted transplantation in children. Preparation of the TCRbeta library involved a method that used unique molecular identifiers. TCRdb redid the calling of the PCR reads with MiXCR, one entry per CDR3 protein. The sample gives 120,000 to 150,000 distinct CDR3 sequences, 7.5% to 9% of which show up once; around 18% is in the top ten. The sample consisted of PBMCs, mostly from graft donor cells, taken 180 days after TCRalphabeta/CD19-depleted stem cell transplant. All receptors come from a female patient aged 2 to 10 who had a stem cell transplant for congenital amegakaryocytic thrombocytopenia, so the T cells may come from the graft donor.

At least ten counts were recorded for this clonotype. The rearrangement links TRBV5-1 to TRBJ1-3, with D possibly TRBD1 on 6 matching bases. CDR1 SGHRS and CDR2 YFSETQ come from the germline V gene. V dropped 4 bases and J dropped 0 bases, with 14 bases sitting between them. CDR3 length: 16 amino acids. The CDR3 is CASSPLDRLSGNTIYF. For the CDR3, the DNA is TGCGCCAGCAGCCCACTCGACAGGCTCTCTGGAAACACCATATATTTT. The full variable domain, completed using reference TRBV5-1 and TRBJ1-3, is KAGVTQTPRYLIKTRGQQVTLSCSPISGHRSVSWYQQTPGQGLQFLFEYFSETQRNKGNFPGRFSGRQFSNSRSEMNVSTLELGDSALYLCASSPLDRLSGNTIYFGEGSWLTVV.

This clonotype was counted between two and nine times. J is TRBJ2-1 and V is TRBV7-9; a possible D gene is TRBD2 (6 bases). V gave up 0 bases and J gave up 7 bases, with 16 bases separating them. Per germline, CDR1 SEHNR and CDR2 FQNEAQ (reference sequence). This CDR3 is 16 amino acids long. CDR3 DNA: TGTGCCAGCAGCTTAGCCCTCGGGGGTCACAAGAATGAGCAGTTCTTC. Translating gives CASSLALGGHKNEQFF.

This clonotype was counted ten times or more. The chain couples TRBV27 to TRBJ2-1, with D perhaps matching TRBD2 (6 bases). The V gene lost 7 bases and the J gene lost 8 bases, with 21 bases spanning the gap. Looked up from germline, CDR1 is MNHEY and CDR2 is SMNVEV (reference sequence). The CDR3 contains 15 residues. The CDR3, as DNA: TGTGCCAGCAAATTACGGAGGGTTTCTCCGGATGAGCAGTTCTTC. It encodes CASKLRRVSPDEQFF.

This clonotype was observed many times. The chain combines TRBV20-1 with TRBJ1-2, with D unclear. Germline V gene data show CDR1 as DFQATT and CDR2 as SNEGSKA (reference sequence). The CDR3 sequence is 15 residues long. V dropped 1 base and J dropped 12 bases, with 24 bases sitting between them. CDR3 residues: CSARAKRPQNRIHTF. For the CDR3, the DNA is TGCAGTGCTAGAGCCAAAAGGCCCCAAAACAGAATCCACACCTTC.

This clonotype has more than one count but fewer than ten. V gene TRBV20-1 combines with J gene TRBJ1-1; possible D gene TRBD1, 5 bases. The CDR3 covers 14 residues. Germline CDR1 is DFQATT and CDR2 is SNEGSKA (reference sequence). Trimming left V 1 base short and J 1 base short, with 10 bases between. CDR3 amino acids: CSARVGVRNTEAFF. The DNA for the CDR3 is TGCAGTGCTAGAGTGGGGGTCCGGAACACTGAAGCTTTCTTT.

V gene TRBV23-1 combines with J gene TRBJ2-7; D ambiguous. TRBV23-1 falls under the ORF class, with uncertain function. V shed 5 bases and J shed 3 bases, with 23 bases lying between them. This CDR3 contains 17 residues. The CDR3 DNA follows: TGCGCCAGCAGTTCCACGAAACAAGGTGGAGTTATCTACGAGCAGTACTTC. It is translated as CASSSTKQGGVIYEQYF.

This clonotype was seen ten or more times. V is TRBV4-2 and J is TRBJ2-4; TRBD1 is a possible D gene (7 bases). The CDR3 extends over 17 amino acids. V lost 0 bases, J lost 3 bases, and 15 bases lay in between. Germline values: CDR1 LGHNA, CDR2 YNFKEQ. In DNA form, the CDR3 reads TGTGCCAGCAGCCAAGAAGGAGGGGGCTCCCGCAAAAACATTCAGTACTTC. Translating it yields CASSQEGGGSRKNIQYF.

This clonotype was observed many times. The chain has TRBV5-1 and TRBJ2-7, with 8 bases identical to TRBD1. The V gene end was trimmed by 5 bases and the J gene end by 2 bases; junction bases not matched to a gene: 3. Germline V gene lookup returns CDR1 SGHRS and CDR2 YFSETQ. The CDR3 covers 13 residues. CDR3 region: CASRRDRTYEQYF. CDR3 in DNA: TGCGCCAGCAGAAGGGACAGGACCTACGAGCAGTACTTC.

CDR3 in amino acids: CSARPGRTYNEQFF. The CDR3 bases are TGCAGTGCTAGACCGGGCAGGACCTACAATGAGCAGTTCTTC. V is TRBV20-1 and J is TRBJ2-1; D remains unclear. Per germline, CDR1 DFQATT and CDR2 SNEGSKA (reference sequence). The CDR3 contains 14 residues. V lost 2 bases and J lost 2, with 10 bases in between.

About this clonotype: A much larger clonotype is one base distant, so this may be a read error. The rearrangement links TRBV5-6 to TRBJ2-3; no clear D. The CDR3 is made up of 13 amino acids. Looked up from germline, CDR1 is SGHDT and CDR2 is YYEEEE. CDR3 residues: CGSSLDWADTQYF. The CDR3 region has the DNA TGTGGCAGCAGCCTAGACTGGGCAGATACGCAGTATTTT.

This clonotype was counted only a few times. The V call is TRBV5-1, the J call TRBJ2-2; 9 bases line up with TRBD2. In germline, CDR1 is SGHRS, CDR2 YFSETQ. J was trimmed by 4 bases and V by 4 bases; bases with no gene match: 8. This CDR3 spans 16 amino acids. The CDR3 protein is CASSLLAGEGTGELFF. The CDR3 DNA sequence: TGCGCCAGCAGCCTCTTAGCGGGAGAAGGCACCGGGGAGCTGTTTTTT.

The chain employs TRBV18 and TRBJ2-2; D gene ambiguous. The V end lost 3 bases, the J end lost 7 bases, and 6 bases lay between the germline ends. This CDR3 has 12 amino acids. Germline CDR1 reads KGHSH; CDR2 reads LQKENI. This CDR3 is CASSPVVGELFF. In nucleotides, the CDR3 is TGTGCCAGCTCACCGGTAGTCGGGGAGCTGTTTTTT.

There are many counts of this clonotype. The chain is built from TRBV29-1 and TRBJ2-2; D might be TRBD2 (7 bases). This CDR3 comprises 14 residues. The germline gives CDR1 SQVTM, CDR2 ANQGSEA. Trimming took 5 bases from V and 3 from J, leaving 13 bases between them. CDR3 coding DNA: TGCAGCGTTCAACAGGGAGGGGACACCGGGGAGCTGTTTTTT. It specifies CSVQQGGDTGELFF.

J is TRBJ2-7 and V is TRBV10-3, with D possibly TRBD2 on 5 matching bases. Per the germline V gene, CDR1 is ENHRY and CDR2 is SYGVKD. This CDR3 comprises 15 residues. The V end lost 10 bases, the J end lost 4 bases, and 23 bases lay between the germline ends. CDR3 in DNA: TGTGCCACCCGACCGTCGGGGTCTCTAGATTACGAGCAGTACTTC. Translating gives CATRPSGSLDYEQYF.

This clonotype was counted many times. V usage is TRBV11-2 and J usage is TRBJ1-2; no clear D. With 3 bases removed from V and 1 base from J, the gap between germline ends came to 3 bases. The CDR3 sequence is 12 residues long. The V gene's germline CDR1 is SGHAT and CDR2 FQNNGV. The CDR3 DNA is TGTGCCAGCAGCTTCAGTAACTATGGCTACACCTTC. This translates into CASSFSNYGYTF.

The chain joins TRBV23-1 to TRBJ2-1, with TRBD2 as a possible D gene (5 bases). TRBV23-1 is an ORF, with its function uncertain. V lost 2 bases and J lost 5, with 13 bases in between. This CDR3 comprises 15 residues. CDR3 in DNA: TGCGCCAGCAGTCAACGCGTAGCGTGCGACAATGAGCAGTTCTTC. Its protein product is CASSQRVACDNEQFF.

This clonotype was recorded many times. The chain couples TRBV12-3 or TRBV12-4 to TRBJ1-2; no reliable D call. This CDR3 has 11 residues. Trimming cost V 3 bases and J 4 bases, with 3 bases left between them. CDR3 sequence (DNA): TGTGCCAGCAGTTTTGGCTATGGCTACACCTTC. It translates to CASSFGYGYTF.

This clonotype was counted between two and nine times. The chain is built from TRBV5-1 and TRBJ2-1; 9 nucleotides line up with TRBD1. J was trimmed by 6 bases and V by 5 bases; bases with no gene match: 9. The CDR3 is 15 residues long. The germline CDR1 and CDR2 sequences are SGHRS and YFSETQ. CDR3 protein: CASSHGTGLINEQFF. The CDR3 coding sequence is TGCGCCAGCAGTCACGGGACAGGGTTGATCAATGAGCAGTTCTTC.

This clonotype was observed at least ten times. J is TRBJ2-1 and V is TRBV5-1, with a weak D call TRBD2 (6 bases). This CDR3 comprises 13 residues. The V and J ends lost 0 bases and 7 bases respectively, with 8 bases between them. Germline V CDR1 and CDR2: SGHRS, YFSETQ. As DNA, the CDR3 is TGCGCCAGCAGCTTGGTGGAGGGGAATGAGCAGTTCTTC. As protein: CASSLVEGNEQFF.

This clonotype occurred many times. This chain joins TRBV5-1 and TRBJ2-3; weak D call: TRBD1 (6 bases). The V gene's germline CDR1 is SGHRS and CDR2 YFSETQ. The V end lost 1 base, the J end lost 4 bases, and 10 bases lay between the germline ends. The CDR3 sequence is 14 residues long. The CDR3 coding sequence is TGCGCCAGCAGCTTGTCAGGGGCGGCAGATACGCAGTATTTT. Amino acid sequence: CASSLSGAADTQYF.

V and J are TRBV27 and TRBJ2-1; D may be TRBD2 (6 bases). Trimming stripped 4 bases from V and 0 bases from J, with 10 bases between. Germline lookup yields CDR1 MNHEY and CDR2 SMNVEV (reference sequence). This CDR3 contains 15 residues. CDR3 residues: CASSWRGSSYNEQFF. Written as DNA, the CDR3 is TGTGCCAGCAGTTGGCGGGGTAGCTCCTACAATGAGCAGTTCTTC.

The sample holds many counts of this clonotype. CDR3 bases: TGTGCCAGCAGCTGGGGGGCCAGCACAGATACGCAGTATTTT. Translation gives CASSWGASTDTQYF. V usage is TRBV11-2 and J usage is TRBJ2-3; D may be TRBD1 or TRBD2 (6 bases each). CDR1 is SGHAT and CDR2 is FQNNGV in the germline V gene. The germline V and J ends were trimmed by 4 bases and 0 bases, with 8 bases remaining between them. The CDR3 runs to 14 residues.

This clonotype was seen many times. The genes are TRBV20-1 and TRBJ2-7; TRBD2 matches 7 bases. J gave up 3 bases and V 6 bases, and 11 bases lay outside the gene matches. This CDR3 contains 14 residues. In germline, CDR1 is DFQATT, CDR2 SNEGSKA (reference sequence). CDR3 bases: TGCAGTGCCCCCCCTTTGGGAGGGTACTACGAGCAGTACTTC. Residues: CSAPPLGGYYEQYF.

This clonotype came up a few times. The V gene is TRBV6-1, the J gene TRBJ1-6; D gene uncertain. The CDR3 is made up of 15 amino acids. The V and J ends lost 6 bases and 10 bases respectively, with 19 bases between them. Germline lookup yields CDR1 MNHNS and CDR2 SASEGT. DNA of the CDR3: TGTGCCAGCAGAGTCCTTCCGATGAACCAATCACCCCTCCACTTT. Translation: CASRVLPMNQSPLHF.

This clonotype has a count of ten or more. The chain carries TRBV7-8 and TRBJ2-7, with D perhaps TRBD2 (6 bases). Trimming removed 0 bases from V and 6 bases from J, with 21 bases in between. In germline, CDR1 is SGHVS, CDR2 FQNEAQ. The CDR3 contains 17 residues. CDR3 DNA sequence: TGTGCCAGCAGCTTAGCGGGGTTGGAGCGGGTGGGTGCCGAGCAGTACTTC. Its protein product is CASSLAGLERVGAEQYF. Looking up the rest from reference TRBV7-8 and TRBJ2-7 gives the full variable domain: GAGVSQSPRYKVAKRGQDVALRCDPISGHVSLFWYQQALGQGPEFLTYFQNEAQLDKSGLPSDRFFAERPEGSVSTLKIQRTQQEDSAVYLCASSLAGLERVGAEQYFGPGTRLTVT.

This clonotype was picked up many times. CDR3 nucleotide sequence: TGTGCCAGCAGCGTATGGGAGACCCAGTACTTC. It codes for CASSVWETQYF. The V call is TRBV11-2, the J call TRBJ2-5; no firm D call. Germline loops: CDR1 SGHAT, CDR2 FQNNGV. This CDR3 is built from 11 residues. V lost 5 bases and J 5 bases, leaving 6 bases between the germline ends.

This clonotype was detected ten times or more. V usage is TRBV28 and J usage is TRBJ1-2; D not certain. Trimming removed 4 bases at V and 5 bases at J, with 5 bases between. The CDR3 spans 11 residues. CDR1 and CDR2 (germline): MDHEN, SYDVKM. CDR3 amino acids: CASSSSYGYTF. The DNA of the CDR3 is TGTGCCAGCAGTTCGTCGTATGGCTACACCTTC.

This clonotype was observed many times. This chain uses TRBV20-1 with TRBJ2-5; 8 bases line up with TRBD1. The CDR3 covers 13 residues. Germline trimming cut 2 bases from V and 3 bases from J; bases unmatched to any gene: 2. Germline loops: CDR1 DFQATT, CDR2 SNEGSKA (reference sequence). The CDR3 nucleotides read TGCAGTGCTAGAAAGACAGGGGAAGAGACCCAGTACTTC. It encodes CSARKTGEETQYF.

There are a few counts of this clonotype. This chain uses TRBV3-1 with TRBJ2-5; D is perhaps TRBD2 (6 bases). CDR1 LGHDT and CDR2 YNNKEL come from the germline V gene (reference sequence). The V end lost 7 bases, the J end lost 4 bases, and 16 bases lay between the germline ends. This CDR3 has 14 residues. CDR3 region: CASTLGLEGETQYF. CDR3 nucleotides: TGTGCCAGCACCTTAGGACTGGAGGGAGAGACCCAGTACTTC.

This clonotype was recorded at least ten times. This chain links TRBV24-1 with TRBJ2-1; the match to TRBD2 covers 16 bases. The ends lost 3 bases at V and 4 bases at J; junction bases unmatched: 5. In germline, CDR1 is KGHDR, CDR2 SFDVKD. The CDR3 is 18 amino acids. Here the CDR3 reads CATSDPGLAGGIYNEQFF. The CDR3 DNA is TGTGCCACCAGTGATCCGGGACTAGCGGGGGGGATATACAATGAGCAGTTCTTC.

As regards this clonotype: This may be a read error, as it is one base from a much larger clone. J is TRBJ2-3 and V is TRBV24-1; tentative D call: TRBD2 (6 bases). Trimming removed 4 bases from V and 4 bases from J, with 11 bases in between. Looked up from germline, CDR1 is KGHDR and CDR2 is SFDVKD. The CDR3 loop spans 14 amino acids. The CDR3 is CATSEPGRADTQYF. The DNA of the CDR3 is TGTGCCACCAGTGAGCCCGGGAGAGCAGATACGCAGTATTTT.

This clonotype was seen at least ten times. CDR3 protein: CSVEEGLAGGLDEQFF. The CDR3 region has the DNA TGCAGCGTTGAAGAAGGACTAGCGGGGGGGCTGGATGAGCAGTTCTTC. The chain links TRBV29-1 to TRBJ2-1; 15 bases match TRBD2. This CDR3 is built from 16 residues. Per germline, CDR1 SQVTM and CDR2 ANQGSEA. Trimming at V came to 0 bases and at J to 8 bases, leaving 5 bases not matched to a gene.